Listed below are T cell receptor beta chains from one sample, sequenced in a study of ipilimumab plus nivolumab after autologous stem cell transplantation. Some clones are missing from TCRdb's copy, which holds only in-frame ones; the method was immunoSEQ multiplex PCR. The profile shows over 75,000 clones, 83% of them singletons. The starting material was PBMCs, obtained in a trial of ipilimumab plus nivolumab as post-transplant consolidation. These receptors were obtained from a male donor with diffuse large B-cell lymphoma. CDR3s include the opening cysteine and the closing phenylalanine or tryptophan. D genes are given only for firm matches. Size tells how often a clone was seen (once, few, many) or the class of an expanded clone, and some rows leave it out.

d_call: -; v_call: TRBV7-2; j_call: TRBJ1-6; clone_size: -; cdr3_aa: CASSLDVGSPLHF; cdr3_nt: TGTGCCAGCAGCCTGGACGTCGGTTCACCCCTCCACTTT
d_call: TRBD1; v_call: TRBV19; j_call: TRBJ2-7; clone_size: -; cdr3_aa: CASSIGGQIYEQYF; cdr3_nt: TGTGCCAGTAGTATTGGGGGACAGATCTACGAGCAGTACTTC
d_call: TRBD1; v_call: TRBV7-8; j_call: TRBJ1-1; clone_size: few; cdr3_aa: CASSLRDRGSNTEAFF; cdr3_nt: TGTGCCAGCAGCTTACGGGACAGGGGATCGAACACTGAAGCTTTCTTT
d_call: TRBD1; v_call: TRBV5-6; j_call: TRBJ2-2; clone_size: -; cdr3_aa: CASSSRDRGRFTGELFF; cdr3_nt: TGTGCCAGCAGCTCCCGGGACAGGGGACGATTCACCGGGGAGCTGTTTTTT
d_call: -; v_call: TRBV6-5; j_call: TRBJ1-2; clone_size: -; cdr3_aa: CASSYVVVSDYGYTF; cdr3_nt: TGTGCCAGCAGTTACGTGGTGGTGAGCGACTATGGCTACACCTTC
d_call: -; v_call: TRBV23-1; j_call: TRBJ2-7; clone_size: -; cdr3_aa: CASSQCSGNEQYF; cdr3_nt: TGCGCCAGCAGTCAGTGCTCAGGAAACGAGCAGTACTTC
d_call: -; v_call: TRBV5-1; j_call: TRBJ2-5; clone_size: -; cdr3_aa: CASSGDRQETQYF; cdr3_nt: TGCGCCAGCAGCGGCGACAGACAAGAGACCCAGTACTTC
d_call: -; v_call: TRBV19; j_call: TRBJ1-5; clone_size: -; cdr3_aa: CASSMIDGYSNQPQHF; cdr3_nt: TGTGCCAGTAGTATGATCGACGGATATAGCAATCAGCCCCAGCATTTT
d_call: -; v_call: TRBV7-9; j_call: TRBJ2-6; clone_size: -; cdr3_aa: CASSFAGTGANVLTF; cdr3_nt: TGTGCCAGCAGCTTCGCGGGGACCGGGGCCAACGTCCTGACTTTC
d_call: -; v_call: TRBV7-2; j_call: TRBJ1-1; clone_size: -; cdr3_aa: CASSLTANTEAFF; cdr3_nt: TGTGCCAGCAGCTTAACAGCGAACACTGAAGCTTTCTTT
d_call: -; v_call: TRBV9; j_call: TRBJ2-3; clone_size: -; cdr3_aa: CASSDPGARTDTQYF; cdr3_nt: TGTGCCAGCAGCGATCCGGGGGCGAGGACAGATACGCAGTATTTT
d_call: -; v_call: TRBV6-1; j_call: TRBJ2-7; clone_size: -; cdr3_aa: CASSEPDRTAGAYEQYF; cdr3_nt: TGTGCCAGCAGTGAACCGGATAGAACGGCAGGAGCCTACGAGCAGTACTTC
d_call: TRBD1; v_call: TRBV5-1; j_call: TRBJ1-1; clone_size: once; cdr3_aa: CASSFLGTGDTEAFF; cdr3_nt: TGCGCCAGCAGCTTTTTGGGGACAGGGGACACTGAAGCTTTCTTT
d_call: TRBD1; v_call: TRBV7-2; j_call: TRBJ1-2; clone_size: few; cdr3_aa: CASSSPDRGRRLDGYTF; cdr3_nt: TGTGCCAGCAGCTCTCCGGACAGGGGGCGCCGTTTGGATGGCTACACCTTC
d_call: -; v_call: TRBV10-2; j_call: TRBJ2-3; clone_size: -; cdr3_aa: CASTPPEGDTQYF; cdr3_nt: TGCGCCAGCACTCCCCCGGAGGGGGATACGCAGTATTTT
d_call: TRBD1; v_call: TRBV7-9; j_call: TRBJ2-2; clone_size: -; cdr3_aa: CASSTRGQGGANTGELFF; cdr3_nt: TGTGCCAGCAGCACCCGAGGACAGGGAGGCGCGAACACCGGGGAGCTGTTTTTT
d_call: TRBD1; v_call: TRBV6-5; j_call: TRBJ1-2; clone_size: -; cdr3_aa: CASSYSDRGHYGYTF; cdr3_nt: TGTGCCAGCAGTTACTCGGACAGGGGGCACTATGGCTACACCTTC
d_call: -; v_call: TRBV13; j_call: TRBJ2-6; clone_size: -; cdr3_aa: CASTLWVTSGANVLTF; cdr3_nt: TGTGCCAGCACCCTGTGGGTCACCTCTGGGGCCAACGTCCTGACTTTC
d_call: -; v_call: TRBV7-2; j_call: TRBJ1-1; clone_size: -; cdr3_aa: CASSFQTRTEAFF; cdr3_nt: TGTGCCAGCAGCTTCCAGACTCGAACTGAAGCTTTCTTT
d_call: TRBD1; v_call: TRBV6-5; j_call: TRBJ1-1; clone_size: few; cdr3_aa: CASSRQGYTEAFF; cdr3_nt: TGTGCCAGCAGTCGACAGGGTTACACTGAAGCTTTCTTT
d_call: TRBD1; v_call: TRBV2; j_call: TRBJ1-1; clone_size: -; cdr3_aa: CASRRQGQTNTEAFF; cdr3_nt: TGTGCCAGCAGAAGACAGGGCCAGACGAACACTGAAGCTTTCTTT
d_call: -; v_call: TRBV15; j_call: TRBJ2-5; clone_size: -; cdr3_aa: CATSTYVLEETQYF; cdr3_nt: TGTGCCACCAGCACATACGTGTTGGAAGAGACCCAGTACTTC
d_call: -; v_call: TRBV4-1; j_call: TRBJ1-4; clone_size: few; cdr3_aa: CASSHPRGRQATNEKLFF; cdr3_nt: TGCGCCAGCAGCCACCCCAGGGGCAGGCAAGCAACTAATGAAAAACTGTTTTTT
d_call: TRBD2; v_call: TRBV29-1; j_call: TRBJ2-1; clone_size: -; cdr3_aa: CSVLGAGGYNEQFF; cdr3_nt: TGCAGCGTTCTTGGGGCGGGGGGTTACAATGAGCAGTTCTTC
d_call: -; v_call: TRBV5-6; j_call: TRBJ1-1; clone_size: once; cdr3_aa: CASSRGNLNTEAFF; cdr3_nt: TGTGCCAGCAGCCGTGGCAATTTGAACACTGAAGCTTTCTTT
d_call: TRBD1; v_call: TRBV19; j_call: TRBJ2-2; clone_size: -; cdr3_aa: CASSRGTGVNTGELFF; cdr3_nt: TGTGCCAGTAGTAGGGGGACAGGAGTGAACACCGGGGAGCTGTTTTTT
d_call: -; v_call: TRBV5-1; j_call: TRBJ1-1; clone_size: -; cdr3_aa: CASSSQGGGVYTEAFF; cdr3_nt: TGCGCCAGCAGCTCCCAAGGGGGTGGGGTGTACACTGAAGCTTTCTTT
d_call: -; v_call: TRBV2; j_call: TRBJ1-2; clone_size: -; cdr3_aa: CASSEGRRARGGYTF; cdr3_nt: TGTGCCAGCAGTGAAGGTCGACGGGCGAGGGGTGGCTACACCTTC
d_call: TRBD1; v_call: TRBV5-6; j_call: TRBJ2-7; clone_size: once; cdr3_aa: CASSLVGTGPYEQYF; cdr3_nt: TGTGCCAGCAGCTTGGTCGGGACAGGCCCCTACGAGCAGTACTTC
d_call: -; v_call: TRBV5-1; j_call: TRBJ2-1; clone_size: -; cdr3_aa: CASSLDPAGEQFF; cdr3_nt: TGCGCCAGCAGCTTGGACCCTGCGGGGGAGCAGTTCTTC
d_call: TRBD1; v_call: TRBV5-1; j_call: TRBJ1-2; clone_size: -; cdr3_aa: CASSEDRGRGYTF; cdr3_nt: TGCGCCAGCAGCGAGGACAGGGGGAGAGGCTACACCTTC
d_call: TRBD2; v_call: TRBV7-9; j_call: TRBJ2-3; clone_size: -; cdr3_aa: CASSSPSGGVDTQYF; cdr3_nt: TGTGCCAGCAGCTCCCCCAGCGGGGGGGTAGATACGCAGTATTTT
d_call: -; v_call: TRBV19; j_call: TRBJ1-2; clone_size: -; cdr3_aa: CASSNSLLYGYTF; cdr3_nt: TGTGCCAGTAGTAATTCCCTGTTGTATGGCTACACCTTC
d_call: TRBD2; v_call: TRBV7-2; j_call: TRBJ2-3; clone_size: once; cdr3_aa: CASRVGGTMLRGGDTQYF; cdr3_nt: TGTGCCAGCAGAGTTGGGGGGACTATGCTCCGGGGAGGAGATACGCAGTATTTT
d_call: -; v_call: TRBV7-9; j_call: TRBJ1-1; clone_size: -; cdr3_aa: CASSADTEAFF; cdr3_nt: TGTGCCAGCAGCGCCGACACTGAAGCTTTCTTT
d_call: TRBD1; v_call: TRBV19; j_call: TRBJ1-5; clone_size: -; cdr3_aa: CASSMDRGGGPQHF; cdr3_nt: TGTGCCAGTAGTATGGACAGGGGAGGAGGGCCCCAGCATTTT
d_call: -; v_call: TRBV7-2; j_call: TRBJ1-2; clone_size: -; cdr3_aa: CASSPTNYGYTF; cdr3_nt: TGTGCCAGCAGCCCCACTAACTATGGCTACACCTTC
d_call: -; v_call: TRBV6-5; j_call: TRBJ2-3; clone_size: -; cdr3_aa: CASSPRGTDTQYF; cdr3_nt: TGTGCCAGCAGTCCTAGGGGCACAGATACGCAGTATTTT
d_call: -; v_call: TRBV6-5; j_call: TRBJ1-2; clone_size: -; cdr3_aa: CASSSFPGTGFDGYTF; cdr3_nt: TGTGCCAGCAGTTCTTTCCCCGGGACGGGTTTTGATGGCTACACCTTC
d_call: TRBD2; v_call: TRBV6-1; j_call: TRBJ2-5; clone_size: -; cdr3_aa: CASSDPGLAGETQYF; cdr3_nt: TGTGCCAGCAGTGACCCCGGACTAGCGGGAGAGACCCAGTACTTC
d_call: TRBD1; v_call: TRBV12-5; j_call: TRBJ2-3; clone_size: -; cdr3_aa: CASGLGQGANTQYF; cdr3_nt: TGTGCTAGTGGTTTAGGGCAGGGGGCTAATACGCAGTATTTT
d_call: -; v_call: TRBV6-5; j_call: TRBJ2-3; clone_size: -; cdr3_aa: CASLTGDTQYF; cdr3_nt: TGTGCCAGTTTAACGGGGGATACGCAGTATTTT
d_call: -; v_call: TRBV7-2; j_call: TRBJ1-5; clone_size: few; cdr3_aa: CASSSQPNQPQHF; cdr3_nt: TGTGCCAGCAGCTCTCAACCGAACCAGCCCCAGCATTTT
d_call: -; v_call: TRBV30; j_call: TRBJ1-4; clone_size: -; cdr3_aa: CAWSSGLSSEKLFF; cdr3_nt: TGTGCCTGGAGTTCGGGCCTTTCCAGTGAAAAACTGTTTTTT
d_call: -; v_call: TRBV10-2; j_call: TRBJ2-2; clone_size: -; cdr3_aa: CASRQHANTGELFF; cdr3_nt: TGCGCCAGCAGACAGCACGCGAACACCGGGGAGCTGTTTTTT
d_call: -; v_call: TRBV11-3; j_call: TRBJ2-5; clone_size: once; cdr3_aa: CASSLGSDRQETQYF; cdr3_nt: TGTGCCAGCAGCTTAGGGAGCGACAGACAAGAGACCCAGTACTTC